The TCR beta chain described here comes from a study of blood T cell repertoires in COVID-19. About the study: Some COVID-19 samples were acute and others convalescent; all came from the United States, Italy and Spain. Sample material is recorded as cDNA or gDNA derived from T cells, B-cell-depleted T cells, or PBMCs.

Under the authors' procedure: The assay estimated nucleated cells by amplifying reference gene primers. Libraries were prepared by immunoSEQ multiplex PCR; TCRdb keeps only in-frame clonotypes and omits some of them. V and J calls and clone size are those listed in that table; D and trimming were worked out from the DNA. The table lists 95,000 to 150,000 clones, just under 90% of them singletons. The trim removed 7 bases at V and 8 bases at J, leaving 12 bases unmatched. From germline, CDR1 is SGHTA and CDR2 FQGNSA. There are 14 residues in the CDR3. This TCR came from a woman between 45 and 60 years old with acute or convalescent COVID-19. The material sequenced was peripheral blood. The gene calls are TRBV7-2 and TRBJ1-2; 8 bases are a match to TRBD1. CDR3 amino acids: CASTLWGAGGGYTF. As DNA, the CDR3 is TGTGCCAGCACCCTCTGGGGGGCAGGGGGCGGCTACACCTTC. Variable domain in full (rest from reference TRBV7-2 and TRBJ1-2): GAGVSQSPSNKVTEKGKDVELRCDPISGHTALYWYRQSLGQGLEFLIYFQGNSAPDKSGLPSDRFSAERTGGSVSTLTIQRTQQEDSAVYLCASTLWGAGGGYTFGSGTRLTVV.